The clone carrying this T cell receptor (beta chain) has a count of ten or more. Its matching antigen is unknown. This sample stems from a study of blood T cells in healthy people across ages. Overall study findings and caveats: The study found TCR beta diversity correlated strongly with naive T cell percentage.

The use of a sample-barcoded 5' primer and a J-beta primer mix characterized a second PCR of roughly 7 to 11 cycles. Through a template-switch adaptor with 12 random nucleotides, each cDNA molecule received a tag. Each CDR3 protein is one row after TCRdb ran MiXCR on the 5' RACE reads. The profile covers roughly 500,000 distinct CDR3 sequences, with 25% to 30% appearing a single time and about 18% taken by the ten largest. Trimming left V 1 base short and J 3 bases short, with 7 bases between. The CDR3 covers 15 residues. CDR1 and CDR2 from the germline V gene are LGHNA and YSLEER. This clonotype was sampled from a woman in her 70s in good health. Sequencing was performed on blood. This chain connects TRBV4-3 to TRBJ2-6; D gene ambiguous. DNA for the CDR3: TGCGCCAGCAGCCAAGGTGTGTATGGGGCCAACGTCCTGACTTTC. It is translated as CASSQGVYGANVLTF.